This record looks at one T cell receptor (beta chain) sequence and its context. Its antigen remains unknown. This entry belongs to a study of shared clonotypes between healthy human individuals. Study-level points and caveats: What limited the represented genetic and exposure-history diversity was the small number of donors.

Assay: immunoSEQ multiplex PCR; the TCRdb copy retains only in-frame clones and omits some. The sample has hundreds of thousands of clones; about 92% are singletons. Germline V lookup: CDR1 MGHRA, CDR2 YSYEKL. The ends lost 0 bases at V and 4 bases at J; junction bases unmatched: 6. CDR3 size: 15 residues. CD45RO-negative cells were positively selected for CCR7, leaving out terminally differentiated effector memory CD45RA+ cells. Specimen: naive CD8+ T cells sorted from blood. The J gene is TRBJ2-7, the V gene TRBV4-1; 7 bases align to TRBD2. The TCR sequence derives from a man aged 30-40 years in good health. CDR3 in amino acids: CASSQETGGGYEQYF. The CDR3 coding sequence is TGCGCCAGCAGCCAAGAGACGGGAGGTGGTTACGAGCAGTACTTC.